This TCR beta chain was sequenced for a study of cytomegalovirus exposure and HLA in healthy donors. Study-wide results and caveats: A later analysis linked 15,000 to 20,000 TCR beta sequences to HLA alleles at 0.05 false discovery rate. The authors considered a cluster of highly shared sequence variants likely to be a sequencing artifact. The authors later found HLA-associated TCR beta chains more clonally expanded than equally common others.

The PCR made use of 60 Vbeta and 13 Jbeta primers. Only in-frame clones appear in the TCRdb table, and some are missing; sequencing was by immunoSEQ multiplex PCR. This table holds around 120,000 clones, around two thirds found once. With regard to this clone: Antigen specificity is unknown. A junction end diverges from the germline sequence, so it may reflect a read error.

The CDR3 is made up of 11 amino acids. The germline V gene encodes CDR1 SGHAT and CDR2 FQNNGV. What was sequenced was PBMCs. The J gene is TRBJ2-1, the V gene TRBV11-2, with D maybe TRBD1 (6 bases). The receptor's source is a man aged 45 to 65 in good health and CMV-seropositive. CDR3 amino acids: CASSSYRDILF. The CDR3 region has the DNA TGTGCCAGCAGCAGTTACCGGGACATCCTCTTC.